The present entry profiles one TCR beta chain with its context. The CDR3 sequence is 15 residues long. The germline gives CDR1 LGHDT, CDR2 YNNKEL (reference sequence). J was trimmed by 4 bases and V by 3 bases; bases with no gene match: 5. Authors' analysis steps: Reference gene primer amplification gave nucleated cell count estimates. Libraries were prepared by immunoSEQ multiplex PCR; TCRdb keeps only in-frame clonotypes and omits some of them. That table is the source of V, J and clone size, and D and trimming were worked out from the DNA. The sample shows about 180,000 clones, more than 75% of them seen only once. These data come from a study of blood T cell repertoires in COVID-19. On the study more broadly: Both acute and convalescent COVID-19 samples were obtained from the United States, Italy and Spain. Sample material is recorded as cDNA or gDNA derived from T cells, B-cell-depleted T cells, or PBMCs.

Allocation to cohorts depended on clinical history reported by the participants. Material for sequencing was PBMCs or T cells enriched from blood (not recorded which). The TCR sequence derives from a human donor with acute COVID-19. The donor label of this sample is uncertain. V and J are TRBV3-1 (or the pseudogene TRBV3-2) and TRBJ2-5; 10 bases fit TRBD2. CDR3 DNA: TGTGCCAGCAGCCAGCCAGCGGGGGGGCTAGAGACCCAGTACTTC. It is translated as CASSQPAGGLETQYF.